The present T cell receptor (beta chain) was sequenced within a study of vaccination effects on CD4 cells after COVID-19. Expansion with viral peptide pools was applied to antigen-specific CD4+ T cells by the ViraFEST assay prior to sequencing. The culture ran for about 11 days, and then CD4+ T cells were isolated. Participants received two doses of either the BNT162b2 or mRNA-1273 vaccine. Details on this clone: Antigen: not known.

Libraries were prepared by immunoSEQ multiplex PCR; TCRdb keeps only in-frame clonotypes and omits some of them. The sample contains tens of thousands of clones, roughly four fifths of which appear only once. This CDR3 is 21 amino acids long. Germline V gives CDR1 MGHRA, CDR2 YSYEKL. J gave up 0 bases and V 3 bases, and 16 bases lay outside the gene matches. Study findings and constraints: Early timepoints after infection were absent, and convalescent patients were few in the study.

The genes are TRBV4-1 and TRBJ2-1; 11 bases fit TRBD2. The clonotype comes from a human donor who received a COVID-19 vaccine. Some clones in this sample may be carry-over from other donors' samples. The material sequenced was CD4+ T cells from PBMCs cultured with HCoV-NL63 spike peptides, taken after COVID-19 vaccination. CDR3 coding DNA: TGCGCCAGCAGCCACAACAAAGGGGGTAGCGGGGGGGCCTTCTCCTACAATGAGCAGTTCTTC. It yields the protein CASSHNKGGSGGAFSYNEQFF.